This TCR beta chain was sequenced in a study of blood T cell repertoires in COVID-19. The wider study: The cDNA or gDNA used as material had been derived from T cells, B-cell-depleted T cells, or PBMCs.

This clone showed up just a few times. CDR1 and CDR2 (germline): MNHEY, SVGAGI. The CDR3 consists of 14 residues. V lost 6 bases and J lost 3; bases outside the gene matches: 5. Assay: immunoSEQ multiplex PCR; the TCRdb copy retains only in-frame clones and omits some. The sample contains 25,000 to 30,000 clones, around 87% of which appear only once. The receptor was isolated from a man in his 60s with acute or convalescent COVID-19. The specimen was peripheral blood. The chain employs TRBV6-5 and TRBJ2-1; 7 nucleotides agree with TRBD2. The CDR3 reads CASRRESNYNEQFF. The CDR3 DNA follows: TGTGCCAGCAGGCGGGAGTCCAACTACAATGAGCAGTTCTTC.